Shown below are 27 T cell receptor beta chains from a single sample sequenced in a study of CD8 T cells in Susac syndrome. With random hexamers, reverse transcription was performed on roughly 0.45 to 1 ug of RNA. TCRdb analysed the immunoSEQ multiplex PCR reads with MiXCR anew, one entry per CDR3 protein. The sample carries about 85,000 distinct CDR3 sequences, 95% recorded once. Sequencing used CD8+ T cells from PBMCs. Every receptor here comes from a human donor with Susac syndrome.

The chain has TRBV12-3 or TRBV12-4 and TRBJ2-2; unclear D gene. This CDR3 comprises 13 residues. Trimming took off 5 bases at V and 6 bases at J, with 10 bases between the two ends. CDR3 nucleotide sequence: TGTGCCAGCAGTCAAAACACGGCCGGGGAGCTGTTTTTT. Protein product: CASSQNTAGELFF.

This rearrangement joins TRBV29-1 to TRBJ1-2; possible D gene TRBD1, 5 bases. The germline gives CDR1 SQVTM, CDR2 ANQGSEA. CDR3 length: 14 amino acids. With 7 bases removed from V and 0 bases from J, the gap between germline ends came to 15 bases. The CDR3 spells CSANSGATNYGYTF. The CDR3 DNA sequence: TGCAGCGCGAACAGCGGGGCTACTAACTATGGCTACACCTTC.

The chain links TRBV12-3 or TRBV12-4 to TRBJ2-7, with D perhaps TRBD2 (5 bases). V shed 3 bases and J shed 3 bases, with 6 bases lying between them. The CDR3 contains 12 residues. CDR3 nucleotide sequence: TGTGCCAGCAGTTTCGGGAACTACGAGCAGTACTTC. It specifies CASSFGNYEQYF.

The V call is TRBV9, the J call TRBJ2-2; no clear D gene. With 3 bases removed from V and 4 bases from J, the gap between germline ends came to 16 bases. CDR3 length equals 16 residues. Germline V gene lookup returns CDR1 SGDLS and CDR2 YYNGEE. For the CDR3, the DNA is TGTGCCAGCAGCGCCGATCCGAGAGGCCCCACCGGGGAGCTGTTTTTT. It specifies CASSADPRGPTGELFF.

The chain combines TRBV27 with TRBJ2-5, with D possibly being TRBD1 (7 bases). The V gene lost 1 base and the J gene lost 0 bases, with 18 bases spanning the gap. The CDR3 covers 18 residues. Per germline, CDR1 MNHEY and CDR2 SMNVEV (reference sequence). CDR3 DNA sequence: TGTGCCAGCAGTTTATTGGCAGGGGGGATGTCGTACCAAGAGACCCAGTACTTC. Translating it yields CASSLLAGGMSYQETQYF.

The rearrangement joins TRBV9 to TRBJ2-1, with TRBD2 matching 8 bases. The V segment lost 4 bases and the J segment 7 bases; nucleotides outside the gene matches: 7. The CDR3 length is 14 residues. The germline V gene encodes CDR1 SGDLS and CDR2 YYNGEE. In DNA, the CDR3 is TGTGCCAGCAGCCTGGGGACGGGGGGGAATGAGCAGTTCTTC. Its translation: CASSLGTGGNEQFF.

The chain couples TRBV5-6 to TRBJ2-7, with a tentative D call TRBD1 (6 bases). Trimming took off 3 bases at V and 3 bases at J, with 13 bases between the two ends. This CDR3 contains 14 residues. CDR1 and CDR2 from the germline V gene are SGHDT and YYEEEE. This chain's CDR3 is CASSSWGRGYEQYF. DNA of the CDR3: TGTGCCAGCAGCTCCTGGGGCAGGGGCTACGAGCAGTACTTC.

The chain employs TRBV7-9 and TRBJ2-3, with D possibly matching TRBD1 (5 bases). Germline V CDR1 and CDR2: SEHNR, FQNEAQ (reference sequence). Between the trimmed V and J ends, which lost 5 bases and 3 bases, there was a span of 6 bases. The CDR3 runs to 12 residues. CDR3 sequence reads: CASSQGTDTQYF. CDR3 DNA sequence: TGTGCCAGCAGCCAGGGAACAGATACGCAGTATTTT.

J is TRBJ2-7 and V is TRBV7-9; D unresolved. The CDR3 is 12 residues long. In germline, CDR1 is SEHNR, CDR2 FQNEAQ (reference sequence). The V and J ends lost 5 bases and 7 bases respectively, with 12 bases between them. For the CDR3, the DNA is TGTGCCAGCAGCAATCGACAAGCTGAGCAGTACTTC. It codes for CASSNRQAEQYF.

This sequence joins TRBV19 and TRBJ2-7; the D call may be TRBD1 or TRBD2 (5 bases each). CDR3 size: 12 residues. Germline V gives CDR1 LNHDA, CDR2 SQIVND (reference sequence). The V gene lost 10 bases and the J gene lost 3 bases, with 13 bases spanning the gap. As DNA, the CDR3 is TGTGCCACAGAGGGGTTGGGCTACGAGCAGTACTTC. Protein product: CATEGLGYEQYF.

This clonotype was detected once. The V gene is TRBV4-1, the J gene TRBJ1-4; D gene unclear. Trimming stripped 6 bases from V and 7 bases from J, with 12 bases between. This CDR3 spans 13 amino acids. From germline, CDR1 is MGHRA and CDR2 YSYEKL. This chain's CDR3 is CASRPNGGEKLFF. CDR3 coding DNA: TGCGCCAGCAGGCCTAACGGAGGTGAAAAACTGTTTTTT.

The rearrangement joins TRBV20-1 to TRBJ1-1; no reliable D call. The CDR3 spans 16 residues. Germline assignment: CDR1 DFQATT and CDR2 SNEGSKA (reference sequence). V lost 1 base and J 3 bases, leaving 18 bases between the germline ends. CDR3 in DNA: TGCAGTGCTAGAGGGGAGACCATACTATGGGACACTGAAGCTTTCTTT. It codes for CSARGETILWDTEAFF.

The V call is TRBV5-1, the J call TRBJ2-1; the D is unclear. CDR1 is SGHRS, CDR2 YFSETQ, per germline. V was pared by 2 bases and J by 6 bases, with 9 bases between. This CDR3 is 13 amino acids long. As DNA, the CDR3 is TGCGCCAGCAGCTTAGATTCTACCAATGAGCAGTTCTTC. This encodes CASSLDSTNEQFF.

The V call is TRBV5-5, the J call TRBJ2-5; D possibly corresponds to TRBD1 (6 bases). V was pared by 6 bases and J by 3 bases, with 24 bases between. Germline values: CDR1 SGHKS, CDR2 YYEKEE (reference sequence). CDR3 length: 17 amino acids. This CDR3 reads CASKLRPQVPGEETQYF. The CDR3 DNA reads TGTGCCAGCAAACTCCGCCCTCAGGTGCCAGGGGAAGAGACCCAGTACTTC.

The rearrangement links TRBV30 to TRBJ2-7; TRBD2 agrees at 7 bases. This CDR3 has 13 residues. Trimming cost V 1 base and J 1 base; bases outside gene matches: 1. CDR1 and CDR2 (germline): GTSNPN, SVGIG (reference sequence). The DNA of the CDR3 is TGTGCCTGGAGTGCGGGGGGATCCTACGAGCAGTACTTC. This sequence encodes CAWSAGGSYEQYF. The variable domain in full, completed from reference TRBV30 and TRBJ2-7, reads SQTIHQWPATLVQPVGSPLSLECTVEGTSNPNLYWYRQAAGRGLQLLFYSVGIGQISSEVPQNLSASRPQDRQFILSSKKLLLSDSGFYLCAWSAGGSYEQYFGPGTRLTVT.

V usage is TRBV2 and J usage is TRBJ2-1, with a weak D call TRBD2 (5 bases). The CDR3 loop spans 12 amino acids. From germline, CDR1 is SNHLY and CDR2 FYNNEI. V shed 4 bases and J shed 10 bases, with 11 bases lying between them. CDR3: CASSGLSGEQFF. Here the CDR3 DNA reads TGTGCCAGCAGTGGACTTTCGGGGGAGCAGTTCTTC. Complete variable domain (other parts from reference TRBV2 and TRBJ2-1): EPEVTQTPSHQVTQMGQEVILRCVPISNHLYFYWYRQILGQKVEFLVSFYNNEISEKSEIFDDQFSVERPDGSNFTLKIRSTKLEDSAMYFCASSGLSGEQFFGPGTRLTVL.

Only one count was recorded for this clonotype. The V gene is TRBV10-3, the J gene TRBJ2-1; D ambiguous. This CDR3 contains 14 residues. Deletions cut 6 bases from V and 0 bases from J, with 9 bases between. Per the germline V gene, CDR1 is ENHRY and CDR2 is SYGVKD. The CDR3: CAIRDASSYNEQFF. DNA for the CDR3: TGTGCCATCAGAGACGCCAGCTCCTACAATGAGCAGTTCTTC.

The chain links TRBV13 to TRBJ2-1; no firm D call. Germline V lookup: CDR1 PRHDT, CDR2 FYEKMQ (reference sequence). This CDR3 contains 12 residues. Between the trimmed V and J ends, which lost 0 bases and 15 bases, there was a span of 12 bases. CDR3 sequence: CASSLGRRERFF. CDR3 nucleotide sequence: TGTGCCAGCAGCTTAGGCCGCCGTGAGAGGTTCTTC. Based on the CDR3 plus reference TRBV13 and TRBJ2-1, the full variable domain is AAGVIQSPRHLIKEKRETATLKCYPIPRHDTVYWYQQGPGQDPQFLISFYEKMQSDKGSIPDRFSAQQFSDYHSELNMSSLELGDSALYFCASSLGRRERFFGPGTRLTVL.

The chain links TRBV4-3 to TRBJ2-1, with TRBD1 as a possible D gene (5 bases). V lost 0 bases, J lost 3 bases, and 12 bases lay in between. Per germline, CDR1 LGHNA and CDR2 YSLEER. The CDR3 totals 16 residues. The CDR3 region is CASSQEGHSLYNEQFF. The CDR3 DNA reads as TGCGCCAGCAGCCAAGAGGGGCACTCCCTCTACAATGAGCAGTTCTTC.

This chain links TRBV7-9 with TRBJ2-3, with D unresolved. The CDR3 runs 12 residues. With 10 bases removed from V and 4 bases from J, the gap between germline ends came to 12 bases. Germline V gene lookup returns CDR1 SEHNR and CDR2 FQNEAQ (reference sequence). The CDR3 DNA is TGTGCCACCACATTAGAGGCAGATACGCAGTATTTT. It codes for CATTLEADTQYF.

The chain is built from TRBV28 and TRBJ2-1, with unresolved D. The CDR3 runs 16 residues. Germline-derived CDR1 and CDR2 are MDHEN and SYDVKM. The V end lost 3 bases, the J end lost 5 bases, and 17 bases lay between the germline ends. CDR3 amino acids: CASSFSPQRTDNEQFF. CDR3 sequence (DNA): TGTGCCAGCAGTTTTTCCCCCCAAAGGACGGACAATGAGCAGTTCTTC.

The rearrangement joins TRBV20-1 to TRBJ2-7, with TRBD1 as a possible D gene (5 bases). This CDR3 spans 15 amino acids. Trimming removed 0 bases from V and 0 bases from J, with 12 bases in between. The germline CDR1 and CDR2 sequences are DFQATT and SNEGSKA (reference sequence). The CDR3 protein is CSARDQGDSSYEQYF. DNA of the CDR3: TGCAGTGCTAGAGATCAGGGTGACAGCTCCTACGAGCAGTACTTC.

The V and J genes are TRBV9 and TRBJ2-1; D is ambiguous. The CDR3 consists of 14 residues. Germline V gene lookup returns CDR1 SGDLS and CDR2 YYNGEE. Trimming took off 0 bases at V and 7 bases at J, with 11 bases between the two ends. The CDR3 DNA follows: TGTGCCAGCAGCGTAGAGGGCTGGGGTAATGAGCAGTTCTTC. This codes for CASSVEGWGNEQFF.

The CDR3 loop is CSARVFIGQEEDQPQHF. CDR3 DNA: TGCAGTGCTAGAGTGTTTATTGGGCAGGAGGAAGATCAGCCCCAGCATTTT. The chain combines TRBV20-1 with TRBJ1-5; the D is unclear. The germline CDR1 and CDR2 sequences are DFQATT and SNEGSKA (reference sequence). This CDR3 comprises 17 residues. Trimming removed 1 base at V and 5 bases at J, with 21 bases between.

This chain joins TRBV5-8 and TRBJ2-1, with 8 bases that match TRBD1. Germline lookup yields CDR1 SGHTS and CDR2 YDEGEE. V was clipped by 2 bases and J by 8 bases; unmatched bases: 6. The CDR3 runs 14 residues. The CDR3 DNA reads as TGTGCCAGCAGCTTTGGACAGGGAATAGATGAGCAGTTCTTC. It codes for CASSFGQGIDEQFF.

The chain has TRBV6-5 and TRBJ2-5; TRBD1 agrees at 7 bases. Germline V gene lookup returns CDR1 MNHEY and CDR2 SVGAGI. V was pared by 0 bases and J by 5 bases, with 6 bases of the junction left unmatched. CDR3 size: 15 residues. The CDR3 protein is CASSYSSQGRETQYF. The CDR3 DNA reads TGTGCCAGCAGTTACTCCTCACAGGGGCGGGAGACCCAGTACTTC.

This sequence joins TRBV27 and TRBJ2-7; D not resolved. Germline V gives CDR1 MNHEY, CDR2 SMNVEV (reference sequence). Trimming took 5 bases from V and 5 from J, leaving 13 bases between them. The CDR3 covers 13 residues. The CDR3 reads CASSPWTPHEQYF. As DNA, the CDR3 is TGTGCCAGCAGTCCGTGGACCCCGCACGAGCAGTACTTC.